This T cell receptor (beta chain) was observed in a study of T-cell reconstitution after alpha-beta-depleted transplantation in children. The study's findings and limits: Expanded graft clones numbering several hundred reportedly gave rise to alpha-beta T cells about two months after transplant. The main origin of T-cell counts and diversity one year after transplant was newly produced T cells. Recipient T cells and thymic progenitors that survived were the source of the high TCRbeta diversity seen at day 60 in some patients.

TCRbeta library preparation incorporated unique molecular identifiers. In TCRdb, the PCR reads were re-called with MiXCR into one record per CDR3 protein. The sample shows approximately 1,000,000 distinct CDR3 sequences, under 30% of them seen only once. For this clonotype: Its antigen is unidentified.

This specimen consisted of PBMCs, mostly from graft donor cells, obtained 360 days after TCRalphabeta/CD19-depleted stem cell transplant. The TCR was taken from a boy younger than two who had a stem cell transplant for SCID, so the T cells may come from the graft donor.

CDR3 bases: TGTGCCATCAGTGAGCTCCAGAGGAGGGGCCAAGAGACCCAGTACTTC. Translation: CAISELQRRGQETQYF. The genes are TRBV10-3 and TRBJ2-5; D may be TRBD2 (6 bases). Trimming took 2 bases from V and 1 from J, leaving 14 bases between them. The germline V gene encodes CDR1 ENHRY and CDR2 SYGVKD. CDR3 length equals 16 residues.